These 10 T cell receptor beta chains came from one sample sequenced in a study of identical twins. TCRdb ran MiXCR on the 5' RACE reads and lists one entry per CDR3 protein. In the table there are 240,000 or so distinct CDR3 sequences, 5.5% to 7% of which are singletons. This sample also belongs to another study, concerning yellow fever vaccine responses in identical twins.

Sequenced material: memory (CD45RO+) T cells sorted from blood. The receptors here all came from a woman aged 18-29 years in good health.

Many counts were recorded for this clonotype. V and J are TRBV3-1 and TRBJ2-1, with 12 positions matching TRBD2. V lost 5 bases and J lost 2; bases outside the gene matches: 7. This CDR3 spans 17 amino acids. In germline, CDR1 is LGHDT, CDR2 YNNKEL (reference sequence). The DNA for the CDR3 is TGTGCCAGCAGCGTTTTACTAGCGGGAGGACCCTACAATGAGCAGTTCTTC. Translation gives CASSVLLAGGPYNEQFF.

This clonotype was picked up many times. The chain links TRBV4-1 to TRBJ2-1; no reliable D call. The CDR3 length is 16 residues. Trimming left V 0 bases short and J 4 bases short, with 13 bases between. From germline, CDR1 is MGHRA and CDR2 YSYEKL. The CDR3 loop reads CASSQDGPRIYNEQFF. The CDR3 DNA follows: TGCGCCAGCAGCCAAGATGGTCCTAGAATATACAATGAGCAGTTCTTC.

The chain has TRBV5-5 and TRBJ2-5; D gene unclear. Germline V CDR1 and CDR2: SGHKS, YYEKEE (reference sequence). Trimming pared 0 bases from V and 7 bases from J, leaving 16 bases between. The CDR3 runs to 15 residues. CDR3 nucleotides: TGTGCCAGCAGCTTGGCCGCCGGACCCGCCACGACCCAGTACTTC. Translation: CASSLAAGPATTQYF.

The V call is TRBV20-1, the J call TRBJ2-3, with TRBD1 matching 10 bases. The ends lost 1 base at V and 3 bases at J; junction bases unmatched: 4. In germline, CDR1 is DFQATT, CDR2 SNEGSKA (reference sequence). This CDR3 is built from 15 residues. The CDR3 DNA is TGCAGTGCTAGAGGACCGGGACAGGGGACAGATACGCAGTATTTT. Encoded protein: CSARGPGQGTDTQYF.

This clonotype was counted at least ten times. The chain carries TRBV20-1 and TRBJ2-4; 9 nucleotides align to TRBD1. The CDR3 length is 16 residues. The germline gives CDR1 DFQATT, CDR2 SNEGSKA (reference sequence). J was trimmed by 2 bases and V by 5 bases; bases with no gene match: 10. The CDR3 DNA follows: TGCAGTGCTGCCGGACCGGGACAGGGTTCCAAAAACATTCAGTACTTC. This codes for CSAAGPGQGSKNIQYF.

This clonotype has just a few counts. J is TRBJ2-1 and V is TRBV11-3; 7 nucleotides match TRBD2. V gave up 0 bases and J gave up 3 bases; unmatched junction bases: 8. The CDR3 is made up of 17 amino acids. Germline values: CDR1 SGHNT, CDR2 YENEEA. The CDR3 spells CASSLDSGSSGYNEQFF. In DNA, the CDR3 is TGTGCCAGCAGCTTAGATAGCGGTTCTAGCGGCTACAATGAGCAGTTCTTC.

This rearrangement joins TRBV7-6 to TRBJ2-3, with a weak D call TRBD2 (6 bases). The CDR3 is 15 residues long. Germline V gene lookup returns CDR1 SGHVS and CDR2 FNYEAQ. V was trimmed by 5 bases and J by 6 bases, leaving 18 bases between them. In DNA form, the CDR3 reads TGTGCCAGCAGCCCTCTGGCGGGGCTGGGGGATACGCAGTATTTT. This sequence encodes CASSPLAGLGDTQYF.

The V and J genes are TRBV28 and TRBJ1-1, with TRBD1 identical over 11 bases. The CDR3 is 13 residues long. Germline loops: CDR1 MDHEN, CDR2 SYDVKM. V shed 5 bases and J 7 bases; nucleotides not matched to a gene: 3. The CDR3 sequence: CASSPGTGGEAFF. CDR3 nucleotides: TGTGCCAGCAGTCCCGGGACAGGGGGTGAAGCTTTCTTT.

This clonotype was found many times. The chain uses TRBV5-1 and TRBJ1-6; TRBD1 agrees at 8 bases. Trimming cost V 5 bases and J 7 bases; bases outside gene matches: 8. Germline V gives CDR1 SGHRS, CDR2 YFSETQ. This CDR3 region has 15 residues. CDR3 protein: CASSSTGVNNSPLHF. In DNA, the CDR3 is TGCGCCAGCAGTTCGACAGGGGTAAACAATTCACCCCTCCACTTT.

The CDR3 nucleotides read TGTGCCAGCAGTGAAACGGTGCCCACCCTCTCCTACGAGCAGTACGTC. Protein sequence: CASSETVPTLSYEQYV. V usage is TRBV2 and J usage is TRBJ2-7; D remains ambiguous. This CDR3 has 16 residues. The V end lost 2 bases, the J end lost 0 bases, and 14 bases lay between the germline ends. Germline CDR1 is SNHLY and CDR2 is FYNNEI.